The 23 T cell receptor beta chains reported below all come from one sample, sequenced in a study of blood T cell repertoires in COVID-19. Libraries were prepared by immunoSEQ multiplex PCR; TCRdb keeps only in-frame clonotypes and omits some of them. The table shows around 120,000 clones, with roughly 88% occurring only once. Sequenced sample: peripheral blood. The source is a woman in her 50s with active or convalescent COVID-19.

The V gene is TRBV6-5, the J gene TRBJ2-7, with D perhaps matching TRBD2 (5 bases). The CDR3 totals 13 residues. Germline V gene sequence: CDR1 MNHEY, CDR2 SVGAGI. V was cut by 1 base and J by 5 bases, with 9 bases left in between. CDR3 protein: CASSYYVRDEQYF. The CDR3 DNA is TGTGCCAGCAGTTACTATGTGAGGGACGAGCAGTACTTC.

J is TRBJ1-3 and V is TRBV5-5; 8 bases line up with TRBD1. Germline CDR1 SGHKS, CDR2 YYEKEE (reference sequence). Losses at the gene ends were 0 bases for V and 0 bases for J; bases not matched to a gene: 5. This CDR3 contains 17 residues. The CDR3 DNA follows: TGTGCCAGCAGCTTGGGGGCAGGGGGCATCTCTGGAAACACCATATATTTT. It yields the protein CASSLGAGGISGNTIYF. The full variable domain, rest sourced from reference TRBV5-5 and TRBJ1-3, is DAGVTQSPTHLIKTRGQQVTLRCSPISGHKSVSWYQQVLGQGPQFIFQYYEKEERGRGNFPDRFSARQFPNYSSELNVNALLLGDSALYLCASSLGAGGISGNTIYFGEGSWLTVV.

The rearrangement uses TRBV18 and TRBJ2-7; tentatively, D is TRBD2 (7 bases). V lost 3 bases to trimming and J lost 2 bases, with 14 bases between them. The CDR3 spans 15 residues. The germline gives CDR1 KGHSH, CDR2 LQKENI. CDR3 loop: CASSPGRDNAYEQYF. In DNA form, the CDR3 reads TGTGCCAGCTCACCGGGGAGGGACAACGCCTACGAGCAGTACTTC.

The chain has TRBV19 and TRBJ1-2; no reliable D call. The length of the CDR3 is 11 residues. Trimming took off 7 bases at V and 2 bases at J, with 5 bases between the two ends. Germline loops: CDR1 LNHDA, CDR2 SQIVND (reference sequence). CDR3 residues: CASMGNYGYTF. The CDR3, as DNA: TGTGCCAGTATGGGCAACTATGGCTACACCTTC.

The CDR3 DNA follows: TGTGCCAGCAGTTTAACACTAGCGGACTCCTACGAGCAGTACTTC. This sequence encodes CASSLTLADSYEQYF. This chain uses TRBV27 with TRBJ2-7, with 8 bases fitting TRBD2. CDR3 length: 15 residues. The ends lost 2 bases at V and 0 bases at J; junction bases unmatched: 3. From germline, CDR1 is MNHEY and CDR2 SMNVEV (reference sequence).

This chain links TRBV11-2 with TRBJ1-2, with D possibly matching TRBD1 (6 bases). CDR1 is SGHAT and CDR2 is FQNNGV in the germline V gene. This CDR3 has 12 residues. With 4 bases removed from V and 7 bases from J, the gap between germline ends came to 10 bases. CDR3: CASSSGQTGYTF. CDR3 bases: TGTGCCAGCAGCTCCGGACAGACTGGCTACACCTTC.

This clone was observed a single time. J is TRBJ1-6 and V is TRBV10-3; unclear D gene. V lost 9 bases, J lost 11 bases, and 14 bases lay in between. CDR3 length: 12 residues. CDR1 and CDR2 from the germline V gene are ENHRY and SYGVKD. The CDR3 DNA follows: TGTGCCATAAGGCTTGGGAGCACACCCCTCCACTTT. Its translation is CAIRLGSTPLHF.

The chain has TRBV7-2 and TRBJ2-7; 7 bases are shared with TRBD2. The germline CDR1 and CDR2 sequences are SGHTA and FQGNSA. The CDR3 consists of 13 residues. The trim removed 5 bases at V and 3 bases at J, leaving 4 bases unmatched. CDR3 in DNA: TGTGCCAGCAGCAGGGACTACTACTACGAGCAGTACTTC. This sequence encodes CASSRDYYYEQYF.

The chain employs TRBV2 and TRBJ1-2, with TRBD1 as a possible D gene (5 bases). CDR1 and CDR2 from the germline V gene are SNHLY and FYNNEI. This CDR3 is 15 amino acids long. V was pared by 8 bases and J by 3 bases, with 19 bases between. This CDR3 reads CASVIGPQDDYGYTF. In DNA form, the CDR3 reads TGTGCCAGCGTGATCGGGCCACAGGACGACTATGGCTACACCTTC.

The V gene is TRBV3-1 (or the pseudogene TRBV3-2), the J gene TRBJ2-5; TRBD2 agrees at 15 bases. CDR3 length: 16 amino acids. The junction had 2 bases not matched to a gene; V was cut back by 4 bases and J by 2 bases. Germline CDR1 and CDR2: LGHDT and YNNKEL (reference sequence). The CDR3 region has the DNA TGTGCCAGCAGCCGTGGACTAGCGGGAGGGCAAGAGACCCAGTACTTC. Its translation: CASSRGLAGGQETQYF.

CDR3 coding DNA: TGTGCCAGCAGCATGACCGAGCGGGGCTACACCTTC. Translation gives CASSMTERGYTF. The chain is built from TRBV5-6 and TRBJ1-2, with D unclear. In germline, CDR1 is SGHDT, CDR2 YYEEEE. With 4 bases removed from V and 8 bases from J, the gap between germline ends came to 12 bases. CDR3 length equals 12 residues.

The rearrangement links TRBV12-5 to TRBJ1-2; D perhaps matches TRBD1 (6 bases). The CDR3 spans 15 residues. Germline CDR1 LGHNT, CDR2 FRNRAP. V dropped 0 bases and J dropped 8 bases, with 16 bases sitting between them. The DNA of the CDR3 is TGTGCTAGTGGTTTGGTACTGGTCAGGGGAGGGGGCTACACCTTC. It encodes CASGLVLVRGGGYTF.

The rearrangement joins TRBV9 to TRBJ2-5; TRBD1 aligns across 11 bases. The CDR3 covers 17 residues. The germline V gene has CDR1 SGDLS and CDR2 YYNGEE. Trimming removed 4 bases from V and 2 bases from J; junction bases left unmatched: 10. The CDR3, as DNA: TGTGCCAGCAGCAACCCGGACAGGGGGCGGCTTCAAGAGACCCAGTACTTC. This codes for CASSNPDRGRLQETQYF.

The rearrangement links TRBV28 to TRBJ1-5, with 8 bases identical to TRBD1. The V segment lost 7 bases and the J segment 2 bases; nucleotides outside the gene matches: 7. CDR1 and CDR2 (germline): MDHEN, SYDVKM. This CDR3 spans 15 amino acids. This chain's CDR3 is CASTTGGKGNQPQHF. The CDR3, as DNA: TGTGCCAGCACCACAGGGGGTAAGGGCAATCAGCCCCAGCATTTT.

The CDR3 protein is CASSVGGGSYNEQFF. CDR3 bases: TGTGCCAGCAGCGTCGGGGGGGGCTCCTACAATGAGCAGTTCTTC. The chain couples TRBV5-4 to TRBJ2-1; TRBD2 matches at 8 bases. From germline, CDR1 is SGHNT and CDR2 YYREEE (reference sequence). This CDR3 has 15 amino acids. With V trimmed by 4 bases and J by 0 bases, 3 bases remained unmatched.

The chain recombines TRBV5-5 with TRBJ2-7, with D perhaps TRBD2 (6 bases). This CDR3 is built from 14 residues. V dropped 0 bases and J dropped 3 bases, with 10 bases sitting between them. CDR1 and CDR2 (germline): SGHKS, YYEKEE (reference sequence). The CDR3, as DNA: TGTGCCAGCAGCTTGGGGGACTTTGACTACGAGCAGTACTTC. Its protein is CASSLGDFDYEQYF.

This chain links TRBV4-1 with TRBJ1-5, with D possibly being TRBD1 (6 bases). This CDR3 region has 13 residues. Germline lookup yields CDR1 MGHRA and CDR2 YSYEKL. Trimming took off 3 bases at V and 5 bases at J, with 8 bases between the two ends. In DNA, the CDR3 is TGCGCCAGCAGCCAGGGGGCCTATCAGCCCCAGCATTTT. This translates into CASSQGAYQPQHF.

The CDR3 is CSPLNSHEQYF. For the CDR3, the DNA is TGCAGTCCTCTAAACAGTCACGAGCAGTACTTC. The chain uses TRBV20-1 and TRBJ2-7; D call uncertain. Deletions cut 8 bases from V and 5 bases from J, with 13 bases between. The CDR3 has 11 residues. Germline assignment: CDR1 DFQATT and CDR2 SNEGSKA (reference sequence).

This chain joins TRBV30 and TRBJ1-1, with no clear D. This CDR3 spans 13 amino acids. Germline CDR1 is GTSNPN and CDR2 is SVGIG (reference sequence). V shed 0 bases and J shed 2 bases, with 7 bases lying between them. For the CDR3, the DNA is TGTGCCTGGAGTGTGAGCACTAACACTGAAGCTTTCTTT. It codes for CAWSVSTNTEAFF.

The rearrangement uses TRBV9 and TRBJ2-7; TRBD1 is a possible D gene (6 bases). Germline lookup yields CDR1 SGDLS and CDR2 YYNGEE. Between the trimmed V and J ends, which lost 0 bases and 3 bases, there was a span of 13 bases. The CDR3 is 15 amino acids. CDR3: CASSVGPTGSYEQYF. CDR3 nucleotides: TGTGCCAGCAGCGTAGGTCCTACAGGGAGCTACGAGCAGTACTTC.

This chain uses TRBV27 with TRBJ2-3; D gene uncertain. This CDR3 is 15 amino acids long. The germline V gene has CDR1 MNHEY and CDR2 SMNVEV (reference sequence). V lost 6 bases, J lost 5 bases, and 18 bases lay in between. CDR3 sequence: CASRAFSPPGDTQYF. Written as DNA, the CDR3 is TGTGCCAGCAGAGCGTTTTCCCCCCCGGGAGATACGCAGTATTTT.

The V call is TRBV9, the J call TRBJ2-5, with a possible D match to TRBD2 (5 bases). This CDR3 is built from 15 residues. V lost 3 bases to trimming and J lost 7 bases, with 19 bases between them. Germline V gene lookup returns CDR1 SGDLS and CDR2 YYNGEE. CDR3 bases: TGTGCCAGCAGCGCGGACCTGGAGGTTGGCGGGACCCAGTACTTC. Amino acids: CASSADLEVGGTQYF.

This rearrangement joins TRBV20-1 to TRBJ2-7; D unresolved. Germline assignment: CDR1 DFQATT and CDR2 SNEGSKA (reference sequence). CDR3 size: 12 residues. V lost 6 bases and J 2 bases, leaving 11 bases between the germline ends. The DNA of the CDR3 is TGCAGTGCCAGTGACGCAGCCTACGAGCAGTACTTC. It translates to CSASDAAYEQYF.